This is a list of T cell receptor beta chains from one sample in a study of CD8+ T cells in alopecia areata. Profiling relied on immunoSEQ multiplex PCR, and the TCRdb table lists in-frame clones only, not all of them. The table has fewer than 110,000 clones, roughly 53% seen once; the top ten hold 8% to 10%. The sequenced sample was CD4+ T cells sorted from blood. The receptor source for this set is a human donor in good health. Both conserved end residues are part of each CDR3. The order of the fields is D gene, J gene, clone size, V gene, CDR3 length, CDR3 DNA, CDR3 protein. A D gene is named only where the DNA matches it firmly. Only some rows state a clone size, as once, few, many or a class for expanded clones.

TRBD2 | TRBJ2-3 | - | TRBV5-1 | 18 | TGCGCCAGCAGTTTTTCCGGGACTAGCGGGGGGACGACAGATACGCAGTATTTT | CASSFSGTSGGTTDTQYF
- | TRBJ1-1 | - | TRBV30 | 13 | TGTGCCTGGAGTGTACGGGGGAACACTGAAGCTTTCTTT | CAWSVRGNTEAFF
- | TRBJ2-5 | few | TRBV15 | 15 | TGTGCCACCAGCAGAGATTGGTGGGGGCAAGAGACCCAGTACTTC | CATSRDWWGQETQYF
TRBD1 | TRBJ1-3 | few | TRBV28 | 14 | TGTGCCAGCAGACCAGGGGGCGCCGGAAACACCATATATTTT | CASRPGGAGNTIYF
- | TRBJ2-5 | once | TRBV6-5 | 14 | TGTGCCAGCAGATTCGGGGGGCTGCAAGAGACCCAGTACTTC | CASRFGGLQETQYF
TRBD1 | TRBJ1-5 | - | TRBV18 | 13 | TGTGCCAGCCAGACAGGGTCGACGGAGCCCCAGCATTTT | CASQTGSTEPQHF
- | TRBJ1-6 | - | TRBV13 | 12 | TGTGCCAGCAGACAAAAAAACTCACCCCTCCACTTT | CASRQKNSPLHF
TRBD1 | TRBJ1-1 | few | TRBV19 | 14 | TGTGCCAGCCATCCAGGGGGCACGCACACTGAAGCTTTCTTT | CASHPGGTHTEAFF
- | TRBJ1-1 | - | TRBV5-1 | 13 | TGCGCCAGCAGCAGTAACAGGGCCGCTGAAGCTTTCTTT | CASSSNRAAEAFF
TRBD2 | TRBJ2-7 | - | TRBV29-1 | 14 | TGCAGCGTTGAAGGCGGGGGGGCCTTCTACGAGCAGTACTTC | CSVEGGGAFYEQYF
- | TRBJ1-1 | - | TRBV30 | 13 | TGTGCCTGGAGGGCGACTGTGGCGACTGAAGCTTTCTTT | CAWRATVATEAFF
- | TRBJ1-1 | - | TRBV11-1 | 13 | TGTGCCAGCAGTCTCGACGGGGGCACTGAAGCTTTCTTT | CASSLDGGTEAFF
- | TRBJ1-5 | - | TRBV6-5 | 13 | TGTGCCAGCAACGGGGACGGCAATCAGCCCCAGCATTTT | CASNGDGNQPQHF
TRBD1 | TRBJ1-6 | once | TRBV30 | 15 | TGTGCCTGGACTTTAGGGGGCTTGGGTAATTCACCCCTCCACTTT | CAWTLGGLGNSPLHF
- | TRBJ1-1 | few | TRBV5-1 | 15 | TGCGCCAGCAGCTTGGGCATGACCCTGAACACTGAAGCTTTCTTT | CASSLGMTLNTEAFF
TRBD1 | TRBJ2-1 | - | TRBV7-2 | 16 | TGTGCCAGCAGCTTAAGGCGGACAGGGGGGTACAATGAGCAGTTCTTC | CASSLRRTGGYNEQFF
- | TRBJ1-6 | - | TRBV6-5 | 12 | TGTGCCAGCGACCGCGATAATTCACCCCTCCACTTT | CASDRDNSPLHF
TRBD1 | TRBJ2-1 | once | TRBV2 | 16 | TGTGCCAGCAGTGGAGGGGGCAGAGCGTACGGGAATGAGCAGTTCTTC | CASSGGGRAYGNEQFF
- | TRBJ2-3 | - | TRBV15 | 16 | TGTGCCACCAGCAGAGATAGGCCCCTGTCCACAGATACGCAGTATTTT | CATSRDRPLSTDTQYF
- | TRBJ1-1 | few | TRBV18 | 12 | TGTGCCAGCTCACCGAGGGAAACTGAAGCTTTCTTT | CASSPRETEAFF
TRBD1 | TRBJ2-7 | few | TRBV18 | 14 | TGTGCCAGCTCACTTGGACAGGGGGCCCACGAGCAGTACTTC | CASSLGQGAHEQYF
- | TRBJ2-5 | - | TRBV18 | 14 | TGTGCCAGCTCACCTATCAGGGACCAAGAGACCCAGTACTTC | CASSPIRDQETQYF
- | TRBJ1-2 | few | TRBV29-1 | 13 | TGCAGCGTTGGGGTCGGCGGAAACTATGGCTACACCTTC | CSVGVGGNYGYTF
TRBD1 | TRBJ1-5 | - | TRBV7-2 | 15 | TGTGCCAGCAGCCTCTCCGGGACAGGGAATCAGCCCCAGCATTTT | CASSLSGTGNQPQHF
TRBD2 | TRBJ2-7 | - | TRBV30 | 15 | TGTGCCTGGAGTCCGGGACTAGCGGGGGACTACGAGCAGTACTTC | CAWSPGLAGDYEQYF
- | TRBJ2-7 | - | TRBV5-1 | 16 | TGCGCCAGCAGCTTGATGGTGGGATGGAGCTCCTACGAGCAGTACTTC | CASSLMVGWSSYEQYF
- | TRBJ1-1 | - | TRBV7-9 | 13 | TGTGCCAGCAGCTTAGGCCAGAACACTGAAGCTTTCTTT | CASSLGQNTEAFF
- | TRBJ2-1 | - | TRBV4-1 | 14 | TGCGCCAGCAGCCAGGTGGCCTCTGGGGCTGAGCAGTTCTTC | CASSQVASGAEQFF
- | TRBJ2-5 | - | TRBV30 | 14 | TGTGCCTTCAGCTCTTGGGGGACGCTAGAGACCCAGTACTTC | CAFSSWGTLETQYF
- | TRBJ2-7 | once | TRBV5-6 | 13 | TGTGCCAGCAGCTTCGGCAGGGACTACGAGCAGTACTTC | CASSFGRDYEQYF
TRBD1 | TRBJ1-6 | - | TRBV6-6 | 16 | TGTGCCAGCAGTTACTCCGCGGGACAGGGGAATTCACCCCTCCACTTT | CASSYSAGQGNSPLHF
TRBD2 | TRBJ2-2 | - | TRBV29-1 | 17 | TGCAGCGTTGGGCCCAGGTATCGCGGGGGGAACACCGGGGAGCTGTTTTTT | CSVGPRYRGGNTGELFF
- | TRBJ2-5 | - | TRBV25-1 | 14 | TGTGCCAGCAGTTTCGGACAGTCGAGGGAGACCCAGTACTTC | CASSFGQSRETQYF
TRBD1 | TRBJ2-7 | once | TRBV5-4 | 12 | TGTGCCAGCAGTCGGGACAGTAACGAGCAGTACTTC | CASSRDSNEQYF
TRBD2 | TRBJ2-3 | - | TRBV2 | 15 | TGTGCCAGCAGTGGAGACGGGGGGGCCCCAGATACGCAGTATTTT | CASSGDGGAPDTQYF
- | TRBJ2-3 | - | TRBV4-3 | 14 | TGCGCCAGCAGCCAAGCCTGGGCCGGAGATACGCAGTATTTT | CASSQAWAGDTQYF
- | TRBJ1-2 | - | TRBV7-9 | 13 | TGTGCCAGCAGCTTAGTACTAGACTATGGCTACACCTTC | CASSLVLDYGYTF
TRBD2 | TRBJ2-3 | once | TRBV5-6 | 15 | TGTGCCAGCAGCACCGGACTAGCGGGCACAGATACGCAGTATTTT | CASSTGLAGTDTQYF
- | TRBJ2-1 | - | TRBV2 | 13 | TGTGCCAGCAGTCGGGACCTTTACAATGAGCAGTTCTTC | CASSRDLYNEQFF
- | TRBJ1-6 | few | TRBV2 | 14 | TGTGCCAGCAGTGTAACCGACGCGTATTCACCCCTCCACTTT | CASSVTDAYSPLHF
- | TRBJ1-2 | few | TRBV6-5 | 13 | TGTGCCAGCAGTTACACGGGGGGCCTTGGCTACACCTTC | CASSYTGGLGYTF
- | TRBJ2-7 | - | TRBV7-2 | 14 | TGTGCCAGCAGCTCCCCTTCGAGCTCCTACGAGCAGTACTTC | CASSSPSSSYEQYF
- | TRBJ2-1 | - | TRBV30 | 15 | TGTGTCTACAAGCCCGACAGTTTAATGTACAATGAGCAGTTCTTC | CVYKPDSLMYNEQFF